The 28 T cell receptor beta chains presented below share a single source sample, sequenced in a study of identical twins. Each CDR3 protein gets one entry after TCRdb re-called the 5' RACE reads with MiXCR. The table has about 550,000 distinct CDR3 sequences, around 22% seen once; the top ten hold approximately 0.5%. This sample also appeared in a second study, on yellow fever vaccine responses in identical twins.

The source material was CD4+ T cells sorted from blood. Receptor source: a woman aged 18-29 years in good health.

The chain recombines TRBV27 with TRBJ2-5; possible D gene TRBD1, 6 bases. Germline-derived CDR1 and CDR2 are MNHEY and SMNVEV (reference sequence). The V and J ends lost 6 bases and 0 bases respectively, with 20 bases between them. The CDR3 covers 17 residues. Written as DNA, the CDR3 is TGTGCCAGCAGCCCAACAACAAACGACAGGTACCAAGAGACCCAGTACTTC. Translated, it gives CASSPTTNDRYQETQYF.

The sample holds many counts of this clonotype. V gene TRBV12-3 or TRBV12-4 combines with J gene TRBJ1-5, with 10 positions matching TRBD1. This CDR3 contains 14 residues. V shed 5 bases and J 5 bases; nucleotides not matched to a gene: 3. Here the CDR3 reads CASSPGTGDQPQHF. For the CDR3, the DNA is TGTGCCAGCAGTCCCGGGACAGGGGATCAGCCCCAGCATTTT.

The V call is TRBV5-1, the J call TRBJ1-4; D is undetermined. Trimming took off 0 bases at V and 3 bases at J, with 12 bases between the two ends. The CDR3 is 16 amino acids. Germline CDR1 reads SGHRS; CDR2 reads YFSETQ. The CDR3 sequence: CASSLGPRAPNEKLFF. As DNA, the CDR3 is TGCGCCAGCAGCTTGGGCCCAAGGGCCCCTAATGAAAAACTGTTTTTT.

This clonotype was picked up a small number of times. The chain couples TRBV2 to TRBJ2-1; D gene unclear. The CDR3 length is 13 residues. The V end lost 1 base, the J end lost 9 bases, and 10 bases lay between the germline ends. Germline assignment: CDR1 SNHLY and CDR2 FYNNEI. This CDR3 is CASSEGELGEQFF. The CDR3 DNA sequence: TGTGCCAGCAGTGAAGGAGAGCTGGGTGAGCAGTTCTTC.

This clonotype was observed a few times. The chain links TRBV5-6 to TRBJ1-2, with 8 positions matching TRBD1. CDR3 length: 16 residues. V gave up 1 base and J gave up 5 bases; unmatched junction bases: 10. Germline V CDR1 and CDR2: SGHDT, YYEEEE. This CDR3 is CASSLQETGDWYGYTF. The CDR3 nucleotides read TGTGCCAGCAGCTTGCAGGAGACAGGGGATTGGTATGGCTACACCTTC.

The chain couples TRBV3-1 to TRBJ2-1; D may be TRBD1 or TRBD2 (7 bases each). Deletions cut 2 bases from V and 8 bases from J, with 22 bases between. The CDR3 extends over 17 amino acids. Germline V gene data show CDR1 as LGHDT and CDR2 as YNNKEL (reference sequence). The CDR3 spells CASSQNPPGGGGHEQFF. The CDR3 region has the DNA TGTGCCAGCAGCCAAAACCCGCCCGGGGGAGGGGGCCATGAGCAGTTCTTC.

This sequence joins TRBV20-1 and TRBJ2-1; D gene unclear. V was cut by 6 bases and J by 7 bases, with 10 bases left in between. The length of the CDR3 is 11 residues. Germline values: CDR1 DFQATT, CDR2 SNEGSKA (reference sequence). CDR3 DNA sequence: TGCAGTGCCAATTGGGTGAATGAGCAGTTCTTC. Amino acid sequence: CSANWVNEQFF.

V and J are TRBV11-3 and TRBJ2-1; no definite D call. Trimming cost V 1 base and J 6 bases, with 10 bases left between them. This CDR3 comprises 14 residues. From germline, CDR1 is SGHNT and CDR2 YENEEA. CDR3 bases: TGTGCCAGCAGCTTAGGATGGGGTTTCAATGAGCAGTTCTTC. The encoded protein is CASSLGWGFNEQFF. The variable domain in full, with the rest retrieved from reference TRBV11-3 and TRBJ2-1, is EAGVVQSPRYKIIEKKQPVAFWCNPISGHNTLYWYLQNLGQGPELLIRYENEEAVDDSQLPKDRFSAERLKGVDSTLKIQPAELGDSAVYLCASSLGWGFNEQFFGPGTRLTVL.

Only a few counts were recorded for this clonotype. V usage is TRBV6-2 or TRBV6-3 and J usage is TRBJ2-7, with D possibly being TRBD2 (5 bases). Trimming took 0 bases from V and 5 from J, leaving 11 bases between them. CDR1 and CDR2 (germline): MNHEY, SVGEGT. The CDR3 loop spans 14 amino acids. The CDR3: CASSYSEGSHEQYF. The CDR3 region has the DNA TGTGCCAGCAGTTACTCAGAGGGTTCCCACGAGCAGTACTTC.

With respect to this clonotype: The CDR3 end shows no conserved phenylalanine or tryptophan, and so a read error is likely. The chain carries TRBV3-1 and TRBJ2-3; D uncertain. V was shortened by 1 base and J by 5 bases, with 10 bases between the two germline ends. In germline, CDR1 is LGHDT, CDR2 YNNKEL (reference sequence). The CDR3 covers 14 residues. CDR3 amino acids: CASSQATLGDTQYL. CDR3 DNA: TGTGCCAGCAGCCAAGCAACCCTCGGAGATACGCAGTATTTA.

The chain carries TRBV6-2 or TRBV6-3 and TRBJ2-7; 7 bases align to TRBD1. Germline V CDR1 and CDR2: MNHEY, SVGEGT. This CDR3 is 15 amino acids long. J was trimmed by 6 bases and V by 4 bases; bases with no gene match: 12. The CDR3 DNA follows: TGTGCCAGCAGTTTGGGGACAGCTTCGACAAGCGAGCAGTACTTC. This gives the protein CASSLGTASTSEQYF.

This clonotype was found a few times. The gene calls are TRBV10-3 and TRBJ1-5; tentative D call: TRBD1 (6 bases). The CDR3 consists of 15 residues. The V gene lost 2 bases and the J gene lost 4 bases, with 12 bases spanning the gap. Germline V gene lookup returns CDR1 ENHRY and CDR2 SYGVKD. The CDR3 DNA reads TGTGCCATCAGTGAGAAGGGACACTCGAATCAGCCCCAGCATTTT. Its protein is CAISEKGHSNQPQHF.

The chain joins TRBV12-3 or TRBV12-4 to TRBJ2-7; no firm D call. Trimming removed 6 bases from V and 3 bases from J, with 12 bases in between. The CDR3 loop spans 13 amino acids. CDR3 coding DNA: TGTGCCAGCAGCCTTGGACCGGGCTACGAGCAGTACGTC. It specifies CASSLGPGYEQYV.

The rearrangement uses TRBV25-1 and TRBJ1-4, with D hard to call. CDR1 MGHDK and CDR2 SYGVNS come from the germline V gene. The V end was cut by 3 bases, the J end by 5 bases, with 13 bases between. This CDR3 has 15 amino acids. The CDR3 loop is CASSDYRGGNEKLFF. The CDR3 DNA follows: TGTGCCAGCAGTGATTATCGAGGTGGGAATGAAAAACTGTTTTTT.

The rearrangement links TRBV7-2 to TRBJ2-3; the D is unclear. The CDR3 length is 17 residues. CDR1 SGHTA and CDR2 FQGNSA come from the germline V gene. Trimming removed 11 bases at V and 0 bases at J, with 24 bases between. As DNA, the CDR3 is TGTGCCTGCTGCCCCGGGTCCCATTTTGAAAGCACAGATACGCAGTATTTT. It encodes CACCPGSHFESTDTQYF.

This chain uses TRBV28 with TRBJ2-6; no clear D. The CDR3 consists of 14 residues. V dropped 7 bases and J dropped 0 bases, with 7 bases sitting between them. CDR1 is MDHEN, CDR2 SYDVKM, per germline. CDR3 region: CASTQSSGANVLTF. DNA for the CDR3: TGTGCCAGCACCCAGAGCTCTGGGGCCAACGTCCTGACTTTC.

This clonotype has only a few counts. The rearrangement links TRBV20-1 to TRBJ2-1, with D possibly matching TRBD2 (6 bases). CDR3 length: 12 amino acids. Trimming took 7 bases from V and 7 from J, leaving 14 bases between them. The germline CDR1 and CDR2 sequences are DFQATT and SNEGSKA (reference sequence). CDR3 residues: CSVPGDGNEQFF. The CDR3 coding sequence is TGCAGTGTGCCGGGGGATGGGAATGAGCAGTTCTTC.

This clonotype was seen a handful of times. The chain combines TRBV19 with TRBJ2-3, with D hard to call. The germline V gene encodes CDR1 LNHDA and CDR2 SQIVND (reference sequence). V was shortened by 5 bases and J by 2 bases, with 5 bases between the two germline ends. The CDR3 extends over 12 amino acids. The CDR3 loop is CASSRLTDTQYF. The CDR3 coding sequence is TGTGCCAGTAGTCGACTCACAGATACGCAGTATTTT.

The chain carries TRBV5-1 and TRBJ2-5, with a possible D match to TRBD1 (6 bases). Germline-derived CDR1 and CDR2 are SGHRS and YFSETQ. The CDR3 runs 17 residues. The V gene lost 1 base and the J gene lost 2 bases, with 18 bases spanning the gap. DNA for the CDR3: TGCGCCAGCAGCTTGAGGGGCCCACAGGGCCCTCAAGAGACCCAGTACTTC. Protein: CASSLRGPQGPQETQYF.

This clonotype was found a few times. One junction end disagrees with the germline gene, perhaps due to a read error. The chain joins TRBV15 to TRBJ2-1, with D perhaps TRBD2 (5 bases). The CDR3 runs 13 residues. Germline V lookup: CDR1 LNHNV, CDR2 YYDKDF (reference sequence). The CDR3 sequence is CATRRGSYNEQFF. The DNA of the CDR3 is TGTGCCACCAGGAGAGGGTCCTACAATGAGCAGTTCTTC.

V and J are TRBV5-1 and TRBJ2-7; 13 bases match TRBD2. The CDR3 loop spans 17 amino acids. J was trimmed by 5 bases and V by 1 base; bases with no gene match: 9. Germline-derived CDR1 and CDR2 are SGHRS and YFSETQ. The CDR3 is CASSLSTLAGGVNEQYF. DNA for the CDR3: TGCGCCAGCAGCTTGAGCACACTAGCGGGAGGGGTCAACGAGCAGTACTTC.

The genes are TRBV12-3 or TRBV12-4 and TRBJ1-1; 9 bases line up with TRBD1. The CDR3 covers 15 residues. V shed 6 bases and J 2 bases; nucleotides not matched to a gene: 7. CDR3 nucleotide sequence: TGTGCCAGCAGAGAATGGGACAGGGTAAACACTGAAGCTTTCTTT. Its protein product is CASREWDRVNTEAFF.

This clonotype was found a few times. The CDR3 protein is CASTPTPGAGYEQYF. In DNA form, the CDR3 reads TGTGCCAGCACCCCGACCCCGGGGGCAGGATACGAGCAGTACTTC. V usage is TRBV7-9 and J usage is TRBJ2-7; TRBD1 or TRBD2 may be the D gene (6 bases each). Looked up from germline, CDR1 is SEHNR and CDR2 is FQNEAQ (reference sequence). Trimming shortened V by 7 bases and J by 4 bases, and 20 bases separated the two germline ends. This CDR3 has 15 residues.

This clonotype was counted between two and nine times. The genes are TRBV7-2 and TRBJ2-7, with 15 positions matching TRBD2. The J segment lost 4 bases and the V segment lost 4 bases, leaving 5 bases of the junction unmatched. The CDR3 sequence is 16 residues long. Germline CDR1 reads SGHTA; CDR2 reads FQGNSA. In DNA form, the CDR3 reads TGTGCCAGCAGCTATGACGGGACTAGCGGGAGGTACGAGCAGTACTTC. This gives the protein CASSYDGTSGRYEQYF.

A few counts support this clonotype. CDR3 sequence: CASSAGLAAQETQYF. The CDR3 nucleotides are TGCGCCAGCAGCGCCGGACTAGCGGCGCAAGAGACCCAGTACTTC. V usage is TRBV5-1 and J usage is TRBJ2-5; 10 bases fit TRBD2. The CDR3 is 15 residues long. Trimming took 4 bases from V and 2 from J; bases not matched to a gene: 5. From germline, CDR1 is SGHRS and CDR2 YFSETQ.

This chain uses TRBV28 with TRBJ2-5, with D possibly called TRBD1 or TRBD2 (5 bases each). V lost 1 base and J 5 bases, leaving 11 bases between the germline ends. Germline CDR1 reads MDHEN; CDR2 reads SYDVKM. The CDR3 covers 14 residues. DNA of the CDR3: TGTGCCAGCAGTTTATTGTCCAGGGAGGAGACCCAGTACTTC. Encoded protein: CASSLLSREETQYF.

The rearrangement links TRBV29-1 to TRBJ2-1; 8 nucleotides line up with TRBD2. This CDR3 has 12 amino acids. After removal of 7 bases from V and 9 bases from J, the junction contained 8 bases not matched to a gene. Germline V gene data show CDR1 as SQVTM and CDR2 as ANQGSEA. CDR3 in DNA: TGCAGCGCCGCAGCGGGAGCGGCTGAGCAGTTCTTC. This translates into CSAAAGAAEQFF.

The chain has TRBV4-1 and TRBJ1-6, with D hard to call. This CDR3 contains 14 residues. The germline CDR1 and CDR2 sequences are MGHRA and YSYEKL. The V gene lost 0 bases and the J gene lost 8 bases, with 8 bases spanning the gap. The CDR3 protein is CASSQDGEDSPLHF. The CDR3, as DNA: TGCGCCAGCAGCCAAGACGGTGAGGATTCACCCCTCCACTTT.